Detailed here is one T cell receptor beta chain. Its cognate antigen is unknown. The sample comes from a study of Ad26.COV2.S vaccination and SARS-CoV-2 variants. Study-level background: The authors gave Ad26.COV2.S intramuscularly, either once or twice 56 days apart. General observations from the study: TCR breadth and depth estimates may have understated total T cell responses. Reportedly, spike-specific CD8+ and CD4+ T cell responses achieved substantial breadth once vaccination had taken place.

Treatment defined: around 19 received Ad26.COV2.S at low or high dose, single or two shots; roughly five received placebo; per-sample allocation not given. Collection of samples fell on day 63 after the first vaccine or placebo injection. With 5 bases removed from V and 1 base from J, the gap between germline ends came to 15 bases. CDR3 length: 16 amino acids. Germline CDR1 SGHVS, CDR2 FNYEAQ. Clones were read by immunoSEQ multiplex PCR, and TCRdb kept only the in-frame ones, dropping some. This table holds 350,000 to 600,000 clones, 89% found once. The sequencing used peripheral blood, collected in a trial of Ad26.COV2.S vaccine versus placebo. The receptor's source is a person aged 18 to 65 who received the Ad26.COV2.S COVID-19 vaccine or a placebo. The rearrangement links TRBV7-6 to TRBJ2-1; D may be TRBD1 (6 bases). The CDR3 protein is CASSINRAGSYNEQFF. The CDR3, as DNA: TGTGCCAGCAGCATCAACAGGGCAGGGTCCTACAATGAGCAGTTCTTC.